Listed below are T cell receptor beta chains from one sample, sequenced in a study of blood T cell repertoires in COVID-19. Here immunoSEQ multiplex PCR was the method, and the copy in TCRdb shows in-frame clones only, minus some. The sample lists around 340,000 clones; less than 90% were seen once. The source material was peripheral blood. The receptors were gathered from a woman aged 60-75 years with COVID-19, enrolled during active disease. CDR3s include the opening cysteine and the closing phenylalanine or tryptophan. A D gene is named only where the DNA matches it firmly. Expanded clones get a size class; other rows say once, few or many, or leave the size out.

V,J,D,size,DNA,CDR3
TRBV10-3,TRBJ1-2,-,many,TGTGCCATCAGTGAGCTGACAGTTAACTATGGCTACACCTTC,CAISELTVNYGYTF
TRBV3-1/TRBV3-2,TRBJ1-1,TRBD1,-,TGTGCCAGCAGCCAATTAGACAGGGATACTGAAGCTTTCTTT,CASSQLDRDTEAFF
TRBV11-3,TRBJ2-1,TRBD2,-,TGTGCCAGCAGCTCCACCCAGGCGACACGGCGGGGGGGTTACAATGAGCAGTTCTTC,CASSSTQATRRGGYNEQFF
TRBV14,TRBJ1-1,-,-,TGTGCCAGCAGCCAAAGGTGGGGTGGGGGCTACACTGAAGCTTTCTTT,CASSQRWGGGYTEAFF
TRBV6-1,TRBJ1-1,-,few,TGTGCCAGCAGTGAAGTTGCGGGGGTCGGAGCTTTCTTT,CASSEVAGVGAFF
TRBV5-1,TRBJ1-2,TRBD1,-,TGCGCCAGCAGCTTGGGGGGGTCGCTAGGGGACAGAGTCGGCTATGGCTACACCTTC,CASSLGGSLGDRVGYGYTF
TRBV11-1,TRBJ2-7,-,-,TGTGCCAGCAGCTTAGTGGCGGGGGCCTCCTACGAGCAGTACTTC,CASSLVAGASYEQYF
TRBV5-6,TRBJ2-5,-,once,TGTGCCAGCAGCTTGAATTTTGGAGGCGGGGAGACCCAGTACTTC,CASSLNFGGGETQYF
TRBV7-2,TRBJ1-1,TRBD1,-,TGTGCCAGCAGCGGACAGGCTTTAGCTTTCTTT,CASSGQALAFF
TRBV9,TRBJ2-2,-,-,TGTGCCAGCAGCGTAGCGGGGAACACCGGGGAGCTGTTTTTT,CASSVAGNTGELFF
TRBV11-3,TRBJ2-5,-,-,TGTGCCAGCAGCACGCGGGCTCCTGGGAGGTGGACCCAGTACTTC,CASSTRAPGRWTQYF
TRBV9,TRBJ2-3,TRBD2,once,TGTGCCAGCAGCGCTCCGAGCGGGGGGCACGGTACGCAGTATTTT,CASSAPSGGHGTQYF
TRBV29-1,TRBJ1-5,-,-,TGCAGCGTTCAACAGGAAACCAATCAGCCCCAGCATTTT,CSVQQETNQPQHF
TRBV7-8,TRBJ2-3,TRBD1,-,TGTGCCAGCAGCTTATACAGGGGCCCAGATACGCAGTATTTT,CASSLYRGPDTQYF
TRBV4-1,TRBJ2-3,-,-,TGCGCCAGCAGCCAAGTAAGTTCGGTCGGCACAGATACGCAGTATTTT,CASSQVSSVGTDTQYF
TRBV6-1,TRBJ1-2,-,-,TGTGCCAGCAGTGAGCTACAGGGAGCTAACTATGGCTACACCTTC,CASSELQGANYGYTF
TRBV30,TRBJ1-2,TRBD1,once,TGTGCCTGGAGTGCGGACAGGTACTATGGCTACACCTTC,CAWSADRYYGYTF
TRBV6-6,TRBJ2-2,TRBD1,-,TGTGCCAGCAGTTATCCCCGGACAGGGACCACCGGGGAGCTGTTTTTT,CASSYPRTGTTGELFF
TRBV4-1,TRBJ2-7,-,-,TGCGCCAGCAGCCGGGAAGCCGGGACTGGGTTCTACGAGCAGTACTTC,CASSREAGTGFYEQYF
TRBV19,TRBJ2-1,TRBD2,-,TGTGCCAGTAGTATCGGGCGGGGGGGCAATGAGCAGTTCTTC,CASSIGRGGNEQFF
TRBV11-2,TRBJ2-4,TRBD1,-,TGTGCCAGCAGCCGGGACAGGGTCGACATTCAGTACTTC,CASSRDRVDIQYF
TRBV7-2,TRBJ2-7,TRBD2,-,TGTGCCAGCAGACCGACACTAGCGGGGGGAACCTACGAGCAGTACTTC,CASRPTLAGGTYEQYF
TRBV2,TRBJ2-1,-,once,TGTGCCAGCAAGTTGCCCTCGAGCTCCTACAATGAGCAGTTCTTC,CASKLPSSSYNEQFF
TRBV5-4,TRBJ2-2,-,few,TGTGCCAGCAGCGCAAACCGCGGCTACACCGGGGAGCTGTTTTTT,CASSANRGYTGELFF
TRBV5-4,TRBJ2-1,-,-,TGTGCCAGCAGCTCCGGGCGAGGGGGAAATGAGCAGTTCTTC,CASSSGRGGNEQFF
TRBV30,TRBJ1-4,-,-,TGTGCCTGGAACCAAGCGGGTCCAAATGAAAAACTGTTTTTT,CAWNQAGPNEKLFF